One and the same sample provided the 5 T cell receptor beta chains below, sequenced in a study of T cell changes during pregnancy in multiple sclerosis (dated by TCRdb to the late 2010s). The method behind the library was the immunoSEQ multiplex PCR assay. Held by TCRdb, this immuneACCESS table contains in-frame sequences only and omits some clones. Under half of the omission traces to an unresolved V gene where checked; the cause of the rest is unknown. For this sample the table gives around 40,000 clones, of which 80% to 95% were detected only once. The top ten clones comprise under 30% of the sample. The sequencing used CD8+ T cells from peripheral blood mononuclear cells, collected before pregnancy. The receptors shown here come from a female donor with multiple sclerosis, enrolled in a pregnancy study.

This chain links TRBV28 with TRBJ1-1; D call uncertain. This CDR3 region has 18 residues. Trimming took 3 bases from V and 0 from J, leaving 20 bases between them. From germline, CDR1 is MDHEN and CDR2 SYDVKM. CDR3 region: CASSFPYRAGRVNTEAFF. For the CDR3, the DNA is TGTGCCAGCAGTTTCCCTTACCGGGCGGGGAGGGTGAACACTGAAGCTTTCTTT.

The rearrangement uses TRBV12-5 and TRBJ2-1; D possibly corresponds to TRBD2 (6 bases). Germline V gene data show CDR1 as LGHNT and CDR2 as FRNRAP. V lost 4 bases and J lost 0, with 25 bases in between. The CDR3 has 20 amino acids. The CDR3 sequence is CASGYFVGGKAASSYNEQFF. The CDR3 DNA reads TGTGCTAGTGGTTACTTCGTGGGGGGAAAGGCGGCCAGCTCCTACAATGAGCAGTTCTTC.

The chain couples TRBV27 to TRBJ2-2, with 7 bases identical to TRBD2. With V trimmed by 5 bases and J by 8 bases, 11 bases remained unmatched. Germline V gives CDR1 MNHEY, CDR2 SMNVEV (reference sequence). The CDR3 totals 15 residues. The CDR3 region has the DNA TGTGCCAGCAGTCCTCGGAAGTGGGGGGGTGGGGAGCTGTTTTTT. Amino acids: CASSPRKWGGGELFF.

V is TRBV5-1 and J is TRBJ2-5, with D possibly matching TRBD1 (6 bases). Per the germline V gene, CDR1 is SGHRS and CDR2 is YFSETQ. The CDR3 totals 15 residues. The ends were cut back, 0 bases at V and 2 bases at J, with 11 bases in the middle. The chain's CDR3 is CASSLEGTIQETQYF. CDR3 in DNA: TGCGCCAGCAGCTTGGAAGGGACAATTCAAGAGACCCAGTACTTC.

This chain links TRBV16 with TRBJ2-7; tentatively, D is TRBD2 (5 bases). Germline V gene data show CDR1 as KGHSY and CDR2 as FQNENV. This CDR3 spans 13 amino acids. Trimming stripped 2 bases from V and 2 bases from J, with 7 bases between. The CDR3 protein is CASSQNGAYEQYF. The CDR3 nucleotides read TGTGCCAGCAGCCAAAACGGGGCCTACGAGCAGTACTTC.